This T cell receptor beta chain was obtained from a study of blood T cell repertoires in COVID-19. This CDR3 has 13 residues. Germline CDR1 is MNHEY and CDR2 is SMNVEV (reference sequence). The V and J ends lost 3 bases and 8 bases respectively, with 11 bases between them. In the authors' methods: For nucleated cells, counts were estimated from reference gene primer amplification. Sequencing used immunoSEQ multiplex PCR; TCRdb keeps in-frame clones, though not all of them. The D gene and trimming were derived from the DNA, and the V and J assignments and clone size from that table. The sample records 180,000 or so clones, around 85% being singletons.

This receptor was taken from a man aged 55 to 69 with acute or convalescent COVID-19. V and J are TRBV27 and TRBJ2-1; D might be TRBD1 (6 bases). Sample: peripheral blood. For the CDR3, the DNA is TGTGCCAGCAGTTTTGACAGGACCTATGAGCAGTTCTTC. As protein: CASSFDRTYEQFF.